Listed here is a single T cell receptor beta chain. What it binds is not known. Sequenced by immunoSEQ multiplex PCR; TCRdb stores in-frame clones only, minus some. The table shows about 73,000 clones, with about 87% occurring only once. The data belong to a study of OX40 agonist ivuxolimab in advanced cancers. Across the whole study: The study treated patients with ivuxolimab, an agonistic anti-OX40 (CD134) antibody. Every 2 weeks, patients received ivuxolimab intravenously, dosed at 0.01 to 10 mg/kg. Study-wide findings and caveats: The authors did not determine the antigen specificity of the expanded peripheral T cells. Among patients with partial responses at 0.1-3.0 mg/kg, clonal expansion was among the lowest.

Trimming shortened V by 6 bases and J by 6 bases, and 12 bases separated the two germline ends. The germline V gene has CDR1 LNHDA and CDR2 SQIVND (reference sequence). The CDR3 length is 13 residues. This clonotype was obtained from an adult with an advanced solid tumor such as melanoma, head and neck, liver or kidney cancer. The chain recombines TRBV19 with TRBJ2-1; D perhaps matches TRBD2 (6 bases). This specimen was CD4+ or CD8+ T cells sorted from blood, taken in a trial of the OX40 agonist ivuxolimab. In nucleotides, the CDR3 is TGTGCCAGTAGCGGGAGTTTATCCAATGAGCAGTTCTTC. It codes for CASSGSLSNEQFF.